One sample yielded the 30 T cell receptor beta chains listed below, sequenced in a study of blood T cell repertoires in COVID-19. Libraries were prepared by immunoSEQ multiplex PCR; TCRdb keeps only in-frame clonotypes and omits some of them. The data contain more than 30,000 clones, 75% to 90% of them singletons. The specimen sequenced was peripheral blood. The receptors originated from an elderly woman with active or convalescent COVID-19.

The chain employs TRBV5-8 and TRBJ2-3; 7 nucleotides align to TRBD2. The junction had 20 bases not matched to a gene; V was cut back by 4 bases and J by 3 bases. The CDR3 has 19 amino acids. CDR1 and CDR2 (germline): SGHTS, YDEGEE. The CDR3 loop is CASSHLWTSRYGETDTQYF. CDR3 DNA sequence: TGTGCCAGCAGCCACCTCTGGACTAGTAGGTATGGGGAGACAGATACGCAGTATTTT.

V is TRBV29-1 and J is TRBJ2-5, with D tentatively TRBD1 (5 bases). The germline V gene has CDR1 SQVTM and CDR2 ANQGSEA. This CDR3 region has 12 residues. The V end was cut by 7 bases, the J end by 3 bases, with 12 bases between. The CDR3 DNA is TGCAGCGCCGGACACTCAGAAGAGACCCAGTACTTC. It encodes CSAGHSEETQYF.

This chain uses TRBV11-3 with TRBJ1-1, with TRBD1 matching over 8 bases. Germline V CDR1 and CDR2: SGHNT, YENEEA. Trimming cost V 1 base and J 2 bases; bases outside gene matches: 3. The CDR3 is 15 amino acids. CDR3 loop: CASSLGQGLNTEAFF. CDR3 bases: TGTGCCAGCAGCTTAGGACAGGGGCTTAACACTGAAGCTTTCTTT. Supplemented by reference TRBV11-3 and TRBJ1-1, the full variable domain reads EAGVVQSPRYKIIEKKQPVAFWCNPISGHNTLYWYLQNLGQGPELLIRYENEEAVDDSQLPKDRFSAERLKGVDSTLKIQPAELGDSAVYLCASSLGQGLNTEAFFGQGTRLTVV.

This chain links TRBV12-5 with TRBJ2-7; 7 bases line up with TRBD1. Losses at the gene ends were 3 bases for V and 3 bases for J; bases not matched to a gene: 5. The CDR3 length is 14 residues. The germline V gene has CDR1 LGHNT and CDR2 FRNRAP. Written as DNA, the CDR3 is TGTGCTAGTGGTTTTAGGGGGCTGAGCTACGAGCAGTACTTC. As protein: CASGFRGLSYEQYF.

This rearrangement joins TRBV5-1 to TRBJ2-2; 8 bases align to TRBD1. Germline lookup yields CDR1 SGHRS and CDR2 YFSETQ. The CDR3 sequence is 15 residues long. Trimming at V came to 0 bases and at J to 5 bases, leaving 3 bases not matched to a gene. CDR3 protein: CASSLGQGMTGELFF. The CDR3 DNA reads as TGCGCCAGCAGCTTGGGACAGGGGATGACCGGGGAGCTGTTTTTT.

The V and J genes are TRBV6-6 and TRBJ1-5, with 11 bases lining up with TRBD1. Germline V gives CDR1 MNHNY, CDR2 SVGAGI (reference sequence). After removal of 5 bases from V and 2 bases from J, the junction contained 11 bases not matched to a gene. The CDR3 has 18 amino acids. The CDR3 protein is CASSGSGQGALGNQPQHF. For the CDR3, the DNA is TGTGCCAGCAGTGGATCCGGACAGGGGGCGCTTGGCAATCAGCCCCAGCATTTT.

The chain links TRBV28 to TRBJ2-1, with TRBD1 as a possible D gene (5 bases). Trimming left V 3 bases short and J 2 bases short, with 17 bases between. Germline V gene sequence: CDR1 MDHEN, CDR2 SYDVKM. This CDR3 has 17 residues. DNA of the CDR3: TGTGCCAGCAGTTTGTTGGTGTCGGAGACAGCCTACAATGAGCAGTTCTTC. Protein product: CASSLLVSETAYNEQFF.

The chain is built from TRBV21-1 and TRBJ2-7; TRBD1, the table's D call, was not compared with the DNA. TRBV21-1 counts as a pseudogene. This CDR3 contains 15 residues. CDR3 sequence: CASRIGTGGPYEQYF. CDR3 nucleotide sequence: TGTGCCAGCAGAATAGGGACAGGGGGCCCCTACGAGCAGTACTTC.

In its sample, this clone was seen once. The rearrangement links TRBV27 to TRBJ1-4; D gene ambiguous. V gave up 2 bases and J gave up 7 bases, with 17 bases separating them. CDR1 and CDR2 (germline): MNHEY, SMNVEV (reference sequence). The CDR3 extends over 16 amino acids. The CDR3 nucleotides are TGTGCCAGCAGTTTAAGGTGGACGGCAGGAGGTGAAAAACTGTTTTTT. This codes for CASSLRWTAGGEKLFF.

J is TRBJ2-7 and V is TRBV7-8, with a possible D match to TRBD1 (6 bases). This CDR3 region has 15 residues. Trimming shortened V by 1 base and J by 1 base, and 11 bases separated the two germline ends. Germline CDR1 is SGHVS and CDR2 is FQNEAQ. CDR3 amino acids: CASSLVRGQSYEQYF. The CDR3 DNA is TGTGCCAGCAGCTTAGTTCGAGGACAGTCCTACGAGCAGTACTTC.

This chain joins TRBV29-1 and TRBJ1-1; TRBD1 aligns across 7 bases. Germline CDR1 SQVTM, CDR2 ANQGSEA. The CDR3 runs 15 residues. After removal of 1 base from V and 7 bases from J, the junction contained 12 bases not matched to a gene. CDR3 in amino acids: CSVEGGGRGQFEAFF. The DNA of the CDR3 is TGCAGCGTTGAAGGAGGGGGCAGGGGTCAATTTGAAGCTTTCTTT.

V is TRBV29-1 and J is TRBJ1-4; D not resolved. V shed 6 bases and J shed 7 bases, with 15 bases lying between them. Germline values: CDR1 SQVTM, CDR2 ANQGSEA. CDR3 size: 13 residues. The CDR3 loop reads CSVAASKGEKLFF. In DNA, the CDR3 is TGCAGCGTGGCAGCTAGCAAGGGTGAAAAACTGTTTTTT.

The V call is TRBV18, the J call TRBJ2-4; a weak D match, TRBD2 (6 bases). Germline CDR1 is KGHSH and CDR2 is LQKENI. The ends were cut back, 4 bases at V and 5 bases at J, with 15 bases in the middle. The CDR3 is made up of 15 amino acids. The DNA of the CDR3 is TGTGCCAGCTCACTGAAGCCGGGGGAGGAAAACATTCAGTACTTC. This sequence encodes CASSLKPGEENIQYF. The whole variable domain, remainder taken from reference TRBV18 and TRBJ2-4, is NAGVMQNPRHLVRRRGQEARLRCSPMKGHSHVYWYRQLPEEGLKFMVYLQKENIIDESGMPKERFSAEFPKEGPSILRIQQVVRGDSAAYFCASSLKPGEENIQYFGAGTRLSVL.

The rearrangement links TRBV5-1 to TRBJ2-5, with a tentative D call TRBD1 (5 bases). Between the trimmed V and J ends, which lost 1 base and 5 bases, there was a span of 12 bases. The germline V gene encodes CDR1 SGHRS and CDR2 YFSETQ. This CDR3 is 14 amino acids long. The CDR3 DNA follows: TGCGCCAGCAGCTTGCTCAGGGTAGGCGAGACCCAGTACTTC. It encodes CASSLLRVGETQYF.

The rearrangement uses TRBV7-6 and TRBJ2-2; D may be TRBD1 (6 bases). The CDR3 loop spans 15 amino acids. The V end was cut by 1 base, the J end by 3 bases, with 9 bases between. Germline loops: CDR1 SGHVS, CDR2 FNYEAQ. CDR3 coding DNA: TGTGCCAGCAGCTTAGATACAGGGTACACCGGGGAGCTGTTTTTT. Its protein product is CASSLDTGYTGELFF.

J is TRBJ2-1 and V is TRBV27; D perhaps matches TRBD2 (6 bases). Deletions cut 2 bases from V and 5 bases from J, with 13 bases between. This CDR3 is built from 15 residues. The germline V gene has CDR1 MNHEY and CDR2 SMNVEV (reference sequence). The CDR3: CASSLGVAAHNEQFF. The CDR3 nucleotides read TGTGCCAGCAGTTTAGGAGTAGCGGCCCACAATGAGCAGTTCTTC.

This sequence joins TRBV28 and TRBJ2-3; D ambiguous. The CDR3 loop spans 13 amino acids. CDR1 MDHEN and CDR2 SYDVKM come from the germline V gene. Trimming left V 3 bases short and J 4 bases short, with 8 bases between. As DNA, the CDR3 is TGTGCCAGCAGTTTTCTAGACCCAGATACGCAGTATTTT. Encoded protein: CASSFLDPDTQYF. The entire variable domain, with the rest obtained from reference TRBV28 and TRBJ2-3, is as follows: DVKVTQSSRYLVKRTGEKVFLECVQDMDHENMFWYRQDPGLGLRLIYFSYDVKMKEKGDIPEGYSVSREKKERFSLILESASTNQTSMYLCASSFLDPDTQYFGPGTRLTVL.

V is TRBV6-5 and J is TRBJ2-3, with TRBD1 matching 7 bases. Germline V gene sequence: CDR1 MNHEY, CDR2 SVGAGI. The CDR3 covers 13 residues. The V segment lost 6 bases and the J segment 8 bases; nucleotides outside the gene matches: 8. The chain's CDR3 is CASRNAGDSTQYF. The CDR3 DNA reads as TGTGCCAGCAGGAATGCAGGGGACAGTACGCAGTATTTT.

This sequence joins TRBV4-2 and TRBJ2-2, with 8 nucleotides matching TRBD2. V shed 3 bases, J shed 3 bases, and the junction held 0 bases outside the gene matches. Germline V lookup: CDR1 LGHNA, CDR2 YNFKEQ. This CDR3 is 14 amino acids long. CDR3 bases: TGTGCCAGCAGCCAGACTAGCGACACCGGGGAGCTGTTTTTT. Translating it yields CASSQTSDTGELFF.

This sequence joins TRBV6-2 or TRBV6-3 and TRBJ2-3; 9 positions agree with TRBD2. V dropped 6 bases and J dropped 11; count of bases not matched to a gene: 6. The CDR3 is 12 amino acids. Germline CDR1 MNHEY, CDR2 SVGEGT. The CDR3 spells CASSTLAGEQYF. The CDR3 DNA reads as TGTGCCAGCAGCACTTTAGCGGGGGAGCAGTATTTT.

This clone has just a few counts. The chain carries TRBV23-1 and TRBJ2-7; perhaps TRBD1 as D (6 bases). TRBV23-1 is an ORF, with its function uncertain. This CDR3 is built from 15 residues. V lost 1 base and J 5 bases, leaving 15 bases between the germline ends. The CDR3 here is CASSQLYRVYDEQYF. The CDR3 region has the DNA TGCGCCAGCAGTCAATTGTACAGGGTCTACGACGAGCAGTACTTC.

J is TRBJ1-1 and V is TRBV6-6, with 10 bases aligning to TRBD1. CDR1 is MNHNY, CDR2 SVGAGI, per germline (reference sequence). V lost 8 bases, J lost 4 bases, and 7 bases stayed unmatched. CDR3 size: 14 residues. CDR3 sequence reads: CASRSGTGVTEAFF. Written as DNA, the CDR3 is TGTGCCAGCCGTTCTGGGACAGGGGTCACTGAAGCTTTCTTT.

As DNA, the CDR3 is TGTGCCAGCAGCTTAGGGGGCTCTACCAACGAGCAGTACTTC. Translation: CASSLGGSTNEQYF. This chain connects TRBV7-3 to TRBJ2-7, with D perhaps TRBD1 (6 bases). Trimming shortened V by 2 bases and J by 5 bases, and 13 bases separated the two germline ends. The CDR3 is 14 amino acids. Looked up from germline, CDR1 is SGHTA and CDR2 is FQGTGA.

This clone was observed a handful of times. This sequence joins TRBV7-9 and TRBJ1-1, with a possible D match to TRBD1 (5 bases). The CDR3 has 14 amino acids. V dropped 0 bases and J dropped 1 base, with 6 bases sitting between them. Germline V gene data show CDR1 as SEHNR and CDR2 as FQNEAQ (reference sequence). CDR3 nucleotides: TGTGCCAGCAGCTTAGCCGGACAGAACACTGAAGCTTTCTTT. It encodes CASSLAGQNTEAFF.

V gene TRBV5-1 combines with J gene TRBJ1-2, with a tentative D call TRBD1 (6 bases). V lost 0 bases and J lost 3, with 18 bases in between. The CDR3 is 17 amino acids. Germline V lookup: CDR1 SGHRS, CDR2 YFSETQ. CDR3 loop: CASSLEVTRGLYYGYTF. In nucleotides, the CDR3 is TGCGCCAGCAGCTTGGAGGTCACCAGGGGCCTTTACTATGGCTACACCTTC.

This sequence joins TRBV19 and TRBJ2-3; weak D call: TRBD1 (6 bases). The CDR3 contains 11 residues. Germline values: CDR1 LNHDA, CDR2 SQIVND (reference sequence). Trimming removed 4 bases from V and 8 bases from J, with 7 bases in between. CDR3 DNA sequence: TGTGCCAGTAGTAAACAGGGTACGCAGTATTTT. It encodes CASSKQGTQYF.

The CDR3 region has the DNA TGTGCCAGCAGTTATTCTACTACCTACGAGCAGTACTTC. Its translation is CASSYSTTYEQYF. The chain employs TRBV6-5 and TRBJ2-7; D gene uncertain. V was clipped by 3 bases and J by 2 bases, with 8 bases between them. The CDR3 contains 13 residues. CDR1 is MNHEY and CDR2 is SVGAGI in the germline V gene.

This chain connects TRBV10-1 to TRBJ2-2, with TRBD1 as a possible D gene (6 bases). Germline lookup yields CDR1 WNHNN and CDR2 SYGVQD (reference sequence). V lost 0 bases and J lost 3, with 11 bases in between. This CDR3 is built from 16 residues. CDR3: CASSESRAGDTGELFF. The DNA for the CDR3 is TGCGCCAGCAGTGAGTCAAGGGCAGGGGACACCGGGGAGCTGTTTTTT.

V is TRBV5-8 and J is TRBJ1-4, with 7 bases matching TRBD1. Germline V gene lookup returns CDR1 SGHTS and CDR2 YDEGEE. CDR3 length equals 14 residues. With V trimmed by 2 bases and J by 7 bases, 5 bases remained unmatched. The CDR3 loop reads CASSLTTGSEKLFF. Here the CDR3 DNA reads TGTGCCAGCAGCTTAACGACAGGGAGTGAAAAACTGTTTTTT.

As DNA, the CDR3 is TGTGCCAGCAGAGACTTTGGCTATAATTCACCCCTCCACTTT. It translates to CASRDFGYNSPLHF. J is TRBJ1-6 and V is TRBV6-5, with no clear D. V was clipped by 6 bases and J by 3 bases, with 9 bases between them. CDR1 and CDR2 from the germline V gene are MNHEY and SVGAGI. The CDR3 length is 14 residues.